This T cell receptor beta chain was sequenced in a study of cytomegalovirus exposure and HLA in healthy donors. It was with 60 Vbeta and 13 Jbeta primers that the PCR ran. The assay was immunoSEQ multiplex PCR, and TCRdb's table has in-frame clones only and misses some. This sample has approximately 150,000 clones, with around 80% found just once. The CDR3 length is 11 residues. Germline V gene lookup returns CDR1 SQVTM and CDR2 ANQGSEA. Deletions cut 4 bases from V and 0 bases from J, with 3 bases between. Turning to this clone: Its antigen is undetermined.

Overall study results and limits: In a later analysis, donors in an Asian-associated ancestry cluster reportedly had fewer N-insertions in productive TCRs than the cohort mean.

Sequencing was done on a sample of PBMCs. This TCR came from a man aged 35 to 55 in good health and CMV-seronegative. The chain employs TRBV29-1 and TRBJ1-2, with D unclear. The CDR3 DNA reads as TGCAGCGTTGTCGCTAACTATGGCTACACCTTC. Translation: CSVVANYGYTF. Based on the CDR3 plus reference TRBV29-1 and TRBJ1-2, the full variable domain is SAVISQKPSRDICQRGTSLTIQCQVDSQVTMMFWYRQQPGQSLTLIATANQGSEATYESGFVIDKFPISRPNLTFSTLTVSNMSPEDSSIYLCSVVANYGYTFGSGTRLTVV.